The 19 T cell receptor beta chains given below trace back to one sample, sequenced in a study of cytotoxic CD8 clonotypes in ibrutinib-treated CLL. The repertoire was sequenced with immunoSEQ multiplex PCR; TCRdb's copy has only in-frame clones and lacks some. The sample has 90,000 to 95,000 clones, around 77% seen once; the top ten hold 20% to 25%. The source material was PBMCs, sampled after 24 months of ibrutinib treatment. The receptor source for this set is a human donor with chronic lymphocytic leukemia.

The V call is TRBV9, the J call TRBJ2-1; 10 nucleotides agree with TRBD2. J gave up 1 base and V 0 bases, and 10 bases lay outside the gene matches. The CDR3 is 19 residues long. In germline, CDR1 is SGDLS, CDR2 YYNGEE. The CDR3 nucleotides are TGTGCCAGCAGCGTAGGTATAGCGGGAGGAAGGTGGTCCTACAATGAGCAGTTCTTC. Its protein is CASSVGIAGGRWSYNEQFF.

The chain combines TRBV29-1 with TRBJ2-2, with D perhaps matching TRBD2 (5 bases). V was pared by 4 bases and J by 5 bases, with 11 bases between. The CDR3 has 13 amino acids. Germline lookup yields CDR1 SQVTM and CDR2 ANQGSEA. DNA for the CDR3: TGCAGCGTTGGTGTTAGAGGGACCGGGGAGCTGTTTTTT. This codes for CSVGVRGTGELFF.

The chain links TRBV29-1 to TRBJ1-1; 9 bases map to TRBD1. Germline V gene sequence: CDR1 SQVTM, CDR2 ANQGSEA. This CDR3 has 14 residues. The V segment lost 7 bases and the J segment 7 bases; nucleotides outside the gene matches: 13. The CDR3 loop reads CSAGYGTGQYEAFF. DNA for the CDR3: TGCAGCGCTGGCTACGGGACAGGGCAATATGAAGCTTTCTTT.

V usage is TRBV5-1 and J usage is TRBJ2-3; 8 bases align to TRBD2. This CDR3 comprises 17 residues. CDR1 and CDR2 (germline): SGHRS, YFSETQ. Trimming removed 7 bases from V and 4 bases from J; junction bases left unmatched: 17. CDR3 protein: CASCPLAGGGGPDTQYF. CDR3 bases: TGCGCCAGCTGTCCTTTGGCGGGAGGCGGTGGCCCAGATACGCAGTATTTT. Together with reference TRBV5-1 and TRBJ2-3, the CDR3 gives the full variable domain: KAGVTQTPRYLIKTRGQQVTLSCSPISGHRSVSWYQQTPGQGLQFLFEYFSETQRNKGNFPGRFSGRQFSNSRSEMNVSTLELGDSALYLCASCPLAGGGGPDTQYFGPGTRLTVL.

The V call is TRBV6-6, the J call TRBJ1-1; D may be TRBD1 (6 bases). V was pared by 7 bases and J by 4 bases, with 16 bases between. Germline V CDR1 and CDR2: MNHNY, SVGAGI (reference sequence). This CDR3 has 14 residues. The DNA for the CDR3 is TGTGCCAGCACGTTCGAGGGGGGGCTCACTGAAGCTTTCTTT. This sequence encodes CASTFEGGLTEAFF.

The chain carries TRBV5-1 and TRBJ2-7, with 11 bases lining up with TRBD1. The CDR3 is 15 residues long. With 4 bases clipped from V and 4 bases from J, the junction kept 7 bases outside the gene matches. Germline assignment: CDR1 SGHRS and CDR2 YFSETQ. The CDR3 loop is CASSLFRDRGYEQYF. CDR3 DNA: TGCGCCAGCAGCCTATTCCGGGACAGGGGGTACGAGCAGTACTTC. The full variable domain, in which reference TRBV5-1 and TRBJ2-7 provide the parts outside the CDR3, is KAGVTQTPRYLIKTRGQQVTLSCSPISGHRSVSWYQQTPGQGLQFLFEYFSETQRNKGNFPGRFSGRQFSNSRSEMNVSTLELGDSALYLCASSLFRDRGYEQYFGPGTRLTVT.

The gene calls are TRBV28 and TRBJ1-2; TRBD1 matches 11 bases. Trimming took 5 bases from V and 8 from J; bases not matched to a gene: 16. Germline CDR1 and CDR2: MDHEN and SYDVKM. The CDR3 totals 17 residues. CDR3 DNA: TGTGCCAGCAGTCCGGGACAGGGGGTCTTTATGGATAGAGGCTACACCTTC. Protein: CASSPGQGVFMDRGYTF.

V is TRBV5-1 and J is TRBJ2-3; 11 bases map to TRBD2. This CDR3 has 15 residues. The V and J ends lost 4 bases and 0 bases, in that order; junction bases with no gene match: 1. CDR1 and CDR2 from the germline V gene are SGHRS and YFSETQ. In DNA form, the CDR3 reads TGCGCCAGCAGCCGGACTAGCGGGAGCACAGATACGCAGTATTTT. This gives the protein CASSRTSGSTDTQYF.

The chain links TRBV11-2 to TRBJ2-2, with TRBD2 as a possible D gene (6 bases). CDR1 and CDR2 (germline): SGHAT, FQNNGV. The CDR3 has 19 residues. The V end lost 5 bases, the J end lost 0 bases, and 22 bases lay between the germline ends. Here the CDR3 DNA reads TGTGCCAGCAGCCCAGCGGTAGCGGTAATGGATCCGAACACCGGGGAGCTGTTTTTT. It codes for CASSPAVAVMDPNTGELFF.

The chain couples TRBV18 to TRBJ2-7, with TRBD2 matching 7 bases. The CDR3 is made up of 17 amino acids. The V segment lost 3 bases and the J segment 1 base; nucleotides outside the gene matches: 12. Germline V gene data show CDR1 as KGHSH and CDR2 as LQKENI. Here the CDR3 DNA reads TGTGCCAGCTCACCCGGACTAGTAGGGATAGGGTCCTACGAGCAGTACTTC. Translated: CASSPGLVGIGSYEQYF.

The rearrangement links TRBV10-2 to TRBJ2-7, with D maybe TRBD1 (5 bases). V lost 5 bases to trimming and J lost 2 bases, with 10 bases between them. The CDR3 covers 13 residues. Germline V gene sequence: CDR1 WSHSY, CDR2 SAAADI. In DNA form, the CDR3 reads TGCGCCAGCAGTACCCGACAGCCCTACGAGCAGTACTTC. This codes for CASSTRQPYEQYF.

The gene calls are TRBV5-8 and TRBJ2-1; D is perhaps TRBD1 or TRBD2 (5 bases each). The CDR3 spans 15 residues. V was shortened by 6 bases and J by 0 bases, with 13 bases between the two germline ends. CDR1 and CDR2 (germline): SGHTS, YDEGEE. CDR3 DNA sequence: TGTGCCAGCATCCTCGGGGCCTACTCCTACAATGAGCAGTTCTTC. Its translation is CASILGAYSYNEQFF.

The chain links TRBV10-3 to TRBJ1-6; D remains unclear. Germline CDR1 ENHRY, CDR2 SYGVKD. The V gene lost 2 bases and the J gene lost 11 bases, with 19 bases spanning the gap. The CDR3 runs 16 residues. Here the CDR3 DNA reads TGTGCCATCAGTGAGGGCAGGACCACCCCGGGTACACCCCTCCACTTT. Translation: CAISEGRTTPGTPLHF.

CDR3 nucleotides: TGTGCCAGCAGCTTAGGGGAGGCAGGGACCACCTACGAGCAGTACTTC. Translated, it gives CASSLGEAGTTYEQYF. The chain couples TRBV7-8 to TRBJ2-7; maybe TRBD2 (6 bases). CDR3 size: 16 residues. Germline CDR1 is SGHVS and CDR2 is FQNEAQ. Trimming cost V 1 base and J 2 bases, with 15 bases left between them. Full variable domain (remainder filled in from reference TRBV7-8 and TRBJ2-7): GAGVSQSPRYKVAKRGQDVALRCDPISGHVSLFWYQQALGQGPEFLTYFQNEAQLDKSGLPSDRFFAERPEGSVSTLKIQRTQQEDSAVYLCASSLGEAGTTYEQYFGPGTRLTVT.

J is TRBJ2-7 and V is TRBV7-2, with 7 bases fitting TRBD2. This CDR3 has 17 amino acids. CDR1 and CDR2 (germline): SGHTA, FQGNSA. Germline trimming cut 5 bases from V and 2 bases from J; bases unmatched to any gene: 15. The CDR3, as DNA: TGTGCCAGCAGCCATGTTATGGGTTCGGGGGGTCCCTACGAGCAGTACTTC. It specifies CASSHVMGSGGPYEQYF.

The J gene is TRBJ2-5, the V gene TRBV29-1; a possible D gene is TRBD1 (5 bases). Trimming cost V 3 bases and J 2 bases, with 19 bases left between them. Germline-derived CDR1 and CDR2 are SQVTM and ANQGSEA. The CDR3 covers 16 residues. The CDR3 here is CSVDSLDPRQQETQYF. As DNA, the CDR3 is TGCAGCGTTGATTCTTTGGACCCTAGACAGCAAGAGACCCAGTACTTC.

This chain joins TRBV28 and TRBJ2-7, with D possibly being TRBD2 (5 bases). Trimming cost V 4 bases and J 4 bases, with 8 bases left between them. Germline assignment: CDR1 MDHEN and CDR2 SYDVKM. This CDR3 contains 12 residues. This CDR3 reads CASSWTGYEQYF. CDR3 nucleotide sequence: TGTGCCAGCAGTTGGACTGGATACGAGCAGTACTTC.

The chain is built from TRBV25-1 and TRBJ2-7; 8 bases map to TRBD2. The ends lost 6 bases at V and 4 bases at J; junction bases unmatched: 11. The germline CDR1 and CDR2 sequences are MGHDK and SYGVNS. The CDR3 length is 15 residues. CDR3 in DNA: TGTGCCAGCAGACGCTCAACGGGGGGGGATTACGAGCAGTACTTC. This encodes CASRRSTGGDYEQYF.

This clone was counted only a few times. This rearrangement joins TRBV9 to TRBJ2-3; 10 bases are a match to TRBD2. The CDR3 has 16 amino acids. Germline values: CDR1 SGDLS, CDR2 YYNGEE. Trimming cost V 3 bases and J 4 bases; bases outside gene matches: 8. For the CDR3, the DNA is TGTGCCAGCAGCGGGGACCTAGCGGGAGTTTCAGATACGCAGTATTTT. Translated: CASSGDLAGVSDTQYF.